A single sample gave rise to the 32 T cell receptor beta chains below, sequenced in a study of cytomegalovirus exposure and HLA in healthy donors. 60 Vbeta and 13 Jbeta primers were used in PCR. Assay used: immunoSEQ multiplex PCR; TCRdb lists only in-frame clones, some missing. Its listing shows about 74,000 clones. Sequences were obtained from PBMCs. The source is a female donor in good health and CMV-seropositive.

The V call is TRBV7-2, the J call TRBJ2-7; 8 bases match TRBD2. After removal of 5 bases from V and 7 bases from J, the junction contained 10 bases not matched to a gene. The germline gives CDR1 SGHTA, CDR2 FQGNSA. The CDR3 has 14 amino acids. CDR3: CASSPAGAVGEQYF. The CDR3 region has the DNA TGTGCCAGCAGCCCAGCGGGAGCCGTGGGAGAGCAGTACTTC.

V gene TRBV9 combines with J gene TRBJ1-4; tentative D call: TRBD1 (6 bases). Germline V CDR1 and CDR2: SGDLS, YYNGEE. The V gene lost 5 bases and the J gene lost 0 bases, with 14 bases spanning the gap. This CDR3 spans 16 amino acids. CDR3 DNA: TGTGCCAGCAGTGCGGCAGACAGGCCAACTAATGAAAAACTGTTTTTT. Translated: CASSAADRPTNEKLFF.

The V gene is TRBV11-3, the J gene TRBJ2-2; 11 nucleotides agree with TRBD1. This CDR3 comprises 17 residues. V shed 4 bases, J shed 3 bases, and the junction held 7 bases outside the gene matches. CDR1 and CDR2 (germline): SGHNT, YENEEA. The CDR3 loop reads CASSSGQGARDTGELFF. The CDR3 DNA sequence: TGTGCCAGCAGCTCCGGACAGGGGGCGAGGGACACCGGGGAGCTGTTTTTT.

The rearrangement links TRBV4-2 to TRBJ2-2, with unresolved D. This CDR3 is 15 amino acids long. V was clipped by 0 bases and J by 1 base, with 6 bases between them. Germline-derived CDR1 and CDR2 are LGHNA and YNFKEQ. The CDR3 sequence: CASSQDSGNTGELFF. DNA of the CDR3: TGTGCCAGCAGCCAAGATAGTGGGAACACCGGGGAGCTGTTTTTT.

J is TRBJ1-4 and V is TRBV27; the D gene is possibly TRBD1 (5 bases). This CDR3 comprises 11 residues. V was clipped by 5 bases and J by 12 bases, with 10 bases between them. Germline-derived CDR1 and CDR2 are MNHEY and SMNVEV (reference sequence). DNA for the CDR3: TGTGCCAGCAGTCGCGGGGCAGAACTGTTTTTT. Translation gives CASSRGAELFF.

The rearrangement uses TRBV5-8 and TRBJ2-5; 10 nucleotides align to TRBD2. After removal of 3 bases from V and 0 bases from J, the junction contained 5 bases not matched to a gene. The CDR3 runs to 16 residues. The germline gives CDR1 SGHTS, CDR2 YDEGEE. In DNA form, the CDR3 reads TGTGCCAGCAGCTCCCAGCGGGGGGGAAACCAAGAGACCCAGTACTTC. It codes for CASSSQRGGNQETQYF.

This chain connects TRBV19 to TRBJ1-1, with 7 bases lining up with TRBD1. With 1 base clipped from V and 4 bases from J, the junction kept 18 bases outside the gene matches. The CDR3 has 19 amino acids. Germline CDR1 LNHDA, CDR2 SQIVND (reference sequence). The CDR3, as DNA: TGTGCCAGTAGTATAGTCCTAATCAGGGGCGAGGGGGCCTTCACTGAAGCTTTCTTT. This sequence encodes CASSIVLIRGEGAFTEAFF.

V gene TRBV9 combines with J gene TRBJ1-1; perhaps TRBD1 as D (5 bases). Trimming took 0 bases from V and 1 from J, leaving 10 bases between them. Germline loops: CDR1 SGDLS, CDR2 YYNGEE. This CDR3 contains 15 residues. CDR3 nucleotides: TGTGCCAGCAGCGTAGGGGGGGTAGGGAACACTGAAGCTTTCTTT. This gives the protein CASSVGGVGNTEAFF.

V is TRBV7-3 and J is TRBJ2-6; no clear D gene. This CDR3 has 13 amino acids. The germline CDR1 and CDR2 sequences are SGHTA and FQGTGA. V lost 1 base, J lost 7 bases, and 5 bases lay in between. Here the CDR3 reads CASSLSVANVLTF. DNA for the CDR3: TGTGCCAGCAGCTTAAGCGTAGCCAACGTCCTGACTTTC.

CDR3 coding DNA: TGTGCCAGCAGCGTAGTTACTCCGGGGGGCGAGCAGTACTTC. Protein sequence: CASSVVTPGGEQYF. V and J are TRBV9 and TRBJ2-7, with 7 bases aligning to TRBD2. CDR1 SGDLS and CDR2 YYNGEE come from the germline V gene. This CDR3 region has 14 residues. V lost 0 bases, J lost 6 bases, and 6 bases stayed unmatched.

V usage is TRBV27 and J usage is TRBJ1-1; 7 bases line up with TRBD1. The CDR3 runs 14 residues. Germline trimming cut 0 bases from V and 4 bases from J; bases unmatched to any gene: 2. Germline-derived CDR1 and CDR2 are MNHEY and SMNVEV (reference sequence). CDR3 region: CASSLSSGGTEAFF. CDR3 DNA: TGTGCCAGCAGTTTATCGTCAGGGGGCACTGAAGCTTTCTTT.

The genes are TRBV7-9 and TRBJ1-2; TRBD1 matches 8 bases. CDR1 is SEHNR and CDR2 is FQNEAQ in the germline V gene (reference sequence). V was clipped by 5 bases and J by 5 bases; unmatched bases: 4. CDR3 size: 13 residues. CDR3 residues: CASSLGQGYGYTF. CDR3 sequence (DNA): TGTGCCAGCAGCCTAGGACAGGGTTATGGCTACACCTTC.

The J gene is TRBJ2-7, the V gene TRBV4-1; D is unclear. This CDR3 is 14 amino acids long. The V gene's germline CDR1 is MGHRA and CDR2 YSYEKL. Trimming stripped 2 bases from V and 0 bases from J, with 8 bases between. CDR3 nucleotides: TGCGCCAGCAGCCAAACTTTATTCTCCTACGAGCAGTACTTC. Translating it yields CASSQTLFSYEQYF.

J is TRBJ1-5 and V is TRBV19; 8 nucleotides match TRBD1. This CDR3 spans 14 amino acids. Germline V gene lookup returns CDR1 LNHDA and CDR2 SQIVND (reference sequence). V was pared by 6 bases and J by 5 bases, with 6 bases of the junction left unmatched. CDR3 residues: CASRRQGIHQPQHF. The CDR3 nucleotides are TGTGCCAGTAGAAGACAGGGGATTCATCAGCCCCAGCATTTT. Together with reference TRBV19 and TRBJ1-5, the CDR3 gives the full variable domain: DGGITQSPKYLFRKEGQNVTLSCEQNLNHDAMYWYRQDPGQGLRLIYYSQIVNDFQKGDIAEGYSVSREKKESFPLTVTSAQKNPTAFYLCASRRQGIHQPQHFGDGTRLSIL.

The CDR3: CASSIHCISEKLFF. The CDR3 DNA sequence: TGTGCCAGCTCCATCCACTGTATCTCGGAAAAACTGTTTTTT. This chain uses TRBV6-4 with TRBJ1-4; D is uncertain. The CDR3 runs to 14 residues. Germline V lookup: CDR1 MRHNA, CDR2 SNTAGT. The V end was cut by 8 bases, the J end by 8 bases, with 18 bases between.

The V gene is TRBV28, the J gene TRBJ2-3; the D gene is possibly TRBD1 (6 bases). Germline V gives CDR1 MDHEN, CDR2 SYDVKM. Trimming left V 5 bases short and J 5 bases short, with 11 bases between. The CDR3 is 13 amino acids. The CDR3 loop reads CASSARTEDTQYF. The CDR3, as DNA: TGTGCCAGCAGTGCCCGGACAGAAGATACGCAGTATTTT.

The chain carries TRBV19 and TRBJ2-3, with 7 bases lining up with TRBD2. Looked up from germline, CDR1 is LNHDA and CDR2 is SQIVND (reference sequence). This CDR3 has 15 residues. The J segment lost 0 bases and the V segment lost 4 bases, leaving 4 bases of the junction unmatched. CDR3 nucleotide sequence: TGTGCCAGTAGTACTAGCGGAGCTAGCACAGATACGCAGTATTTT. It codes for CASSTSGASTDTQYF.

This chain joins TRBV15 and TRBJ1-4; D unresolved. The CDR3 contains 12 residues. Per germline, CDR1 LNHNV and CDR2 YYDKDF (reference sequence). Trimming took off 0 bases at V and 8 bases at J, with 4 bases between the two ends. As DNA, the CDR3 is TGTGCCACCAGCAGAGACGAGGAAAAACTGTTTTTT. As protein: CATSRDEEKLFF.

This sequence joins TRBV5-1 and TRBJ2-3; 7 bases are shared with TRBD1. This CDR3 is built from 14 residues. The V gene's germline CDR1 is SGHRS and CDR2 YFSETQ. V dropped 4 bases and J dropped 1; count of bases not matched to a gene: 3. CDR3 protein: CASSQGVRTDTQYF. The CDR3 DNA follows: TGCGCCAGCAGCCAGGGGGTTCGCACAGATACGCAGTATTTT. The whole variable domain, remainder taken from reference TRBV5-1 and TRBJ2-3, is KAGVTQTPRYLIKTRGQQVTLSCSPISGHRSVSWYQQTPGQGLQFLFEYFSETQRNKGNFPGRFSGRQFSNSRSEMNVSTLELGDSALYLCASSQGVRTDTQYFGPGTRLTVL.

The V and J genes are TRBV5-6 and TRBJ1-3; the match to TRBD1 covers 7 bases. The CDR3 consists of 16 residues. With 0 bases clipped from V and 2 bases from J, the junction kept 5 bases outside the gene matches. Germline V gene data show CDR1 as SGHDT and CDR2 as YYEEEE. The CDR3 reads CASSLVTGDPGNTIYF. Written as DNA, the CDR3 is TGTGCCAGCAGCTTGGTTACAGGGGATCCTGGAAACACCATATATTTT.

The V gene is TRBV30, the J gene TRBJ2-3; 7 nucleotides match TRBD1. Per the germline V gene, CDR1 is GTSNPN and CDR2 is SVGIG (reference sequence). With V trimmed by 2 bases and J by 1 base, 3 bases remained unmatched. The CDR3 has 14 residues. The CDR3 DNA is TGTGCCTGGAGTACAGGGGTCGGCACAGATACGCAGTATTTT. The encoded protein is CAWSTGVGTDTQYF.

V is TRBV5-4 and J is TRBJ1-1; D gene uncertain. From germline, CDR1 is SGHNT and CDR2 YYREEE (reference sequence). The CDR3 consists of 13 residues. V shed 3 bases and J shed 8 bases, with 14 bases lying between them. The CDR3 here is CASSSGELYEAFF. CDR3 in DNA: TGTGCCAGCAGCTCAGGCGAACTCTACGAAGCTTTCTTT.

The chain links TRBV5-1 to TRBJ2-5, with TRBD1 as a possible D gene (5 bases). The J call may be in error: the DNA end matches TRBJ2-7 better. Germline V gene lookup returns CDR1 SGHRS and CDR2 YFSETQ. This CDR3 region has 13 residues. CDR3: CASSPSQGYEQYF. CDR3 sequence (DNA): TGCGCCAGCAGCCCTTCCCAGGGTTACGAGCAGTACTTC.

The V call is TRBV15, the J call TRBJ2-3; D is unresolved. The CDR3 is made up of 15 amino acids. The germline V and J ends were trimmed by 7 bases and 0 bases, with 14 bases remaining between them. Germline V CDR1 and CDR2: LNHNV, YYDKDF (reference sequence). The CDR3 nucleotides read TGTGCCACCACCTCTCACGGAGCCAGCACAGATACGCAGTATTTT. The encoded protein is CATTSHGASTDTQYF.

The chain is built from TRBV18 and TRBJ2-1; D may be TRBD1 (6 bases). The CDR3 is 16 amino acids. Deletions cut 5 bases from V and 0 bases from J, with 14 bases between. In germline, CDR1 is KGHSH, CDR2 LQKENI. The CDR3 nucleotides are TGTGCCAGCTCAGCGTCGGGACATAGCTCCTACAATGAGCAGTTCTTC. It translates to CASSASGHSSYNEQFF.

The CDR3 region is CASSLRVAGTEAFF. The CDR3 nucleotides read TGCGCCAGCAGCCTCAGGGTGGCGGGAACTGAAGCTTTCTTT. The gene calls are TRBV4-3 and TRBJ1-1, with a weak D call TRBD1 (5 bases). V was cut by 4 bases and J by 5 bases, with 14 bases left in between. There are 14 residues in the CDR3. Germline V gene sequence: CDR1 LGHNA, CDR2 YSLEER.

With respect to this clone: Other DNA sequences in this sample translate to the same CDR3. The chain uses TRBV30 and TRBJ1-5; 8 positions match TRBD1. V trimming: 3 bases; J trimming: 4 bases; junction bases outside the gene matches: 5. In germline, CDR1 is GTSNPN, CDR2 SVGIG (reference sequence). CDR3 size: 14 residues. The CDR3 nucleotides are TGTGCCTGGAGAGGACAGGGAGGGAATCAGCCCCAGCATTTT. It translates to CAWRGQGGNQPQHF.

The V call is TRBV5-6, the J call TRBJ1-5; D unclear. CDR1 is SGHDT and CDR2 is YYEEEE in the germline V gene. CDR3 size: 15 residues. V lost 4 bases and J lost 4, with 15 bases in between. The CDR3, as DNA: TGTGCCAGCAGCGATGGCCCCACAACAAATCAGCCCCAGCATTTT. This codes for CASSDGPTTNQPQHF.

The rearrangement uses TRBV7-2 and TRBJ2-5; TRBD2 aligns across 11 bases. Germline CDR1 SGHTA, CDR2 FQGNSA. The CDR3 is 16 residues long. The trim removed 5 bases at V and 7 bases at J, leaving 12 bases unmatched. Written as DNA, the CDR3 is TGTGCCAGCAGCCCTCCTTTAGCGGGAGGGATAGGGACCCAGTACTTC. Amino acids: CASSPPLAGGIGTQYF.

The chain combines TRBV29-1 with TRBJ2-7, with 9 bases that match TRBD1. Germline trimming cut 3 bases from V and 6 bases from J; bases unmatched to any gene: 6. Germline-derived CDR1 and CDR2 are SQVTM and ANQGSEA. The CDR3 extends over 13 amino acids. CDR3 amino acids: CSVEGTGLCEQYF. The DNA for the CDR3 is TGCAGCGTTGAGGGGACAGGGCTCTGCGAGCAGTACTTC.

The chain combines TRBV29-1 with TRBJ1-1; possibly TRBD1 for D (6 bases). Trimming shortened V by 6 bases and J by 1 base, and 15 bases separated the two germline ends. The CDR3 runs 14 residues. Germline V gene data show CDR1 as SQVTM and CDR2 as ANQGSEA. The CDR3 spells CSVGPGHQNTEAFF. The CDR3 DNA is TGCAGCGTCGGACCGGGACACCAGAACACTGAAGCTTTCTTT.

The chain links TRBV7-2 to TRBJ1-3; 7 nucleotides match TRBD1. Unmatched junction bases numbered 6, after V lost 4 bases and J lost 9 bases. CDR3 length: 13 residues. Looked up from germline, CDR1 is SGHTA and CDR2 is FQGNSA. Written as DNA, the CDR3 is TGTGCCAGCAGCTGGGGACAGCCCTTCACCATATATTTT. Protein: CASSWGQPFTIYF.